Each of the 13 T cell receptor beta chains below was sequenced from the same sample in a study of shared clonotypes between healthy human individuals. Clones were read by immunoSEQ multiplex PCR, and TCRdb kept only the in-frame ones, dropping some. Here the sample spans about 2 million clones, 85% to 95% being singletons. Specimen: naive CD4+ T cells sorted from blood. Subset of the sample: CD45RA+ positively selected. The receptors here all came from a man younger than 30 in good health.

In DNA form, the CDR3 reads TGTGCCAGCTCACCATCAGGGACGAGAGGGACTGAAGCTTTCTTT. Translating gives CASSPSGTRGTEAFF. The V gene is TRBV18, the J gene TRBJ1-1; perhaps TRBD1 as D (5 bases). Deletions cut 2 bases from V and 5 bases from J, with 15 bases between. Germline lookup yields CDR1 KGHSH and CDR2 LQKENI. The CDR3 sequence is 15 residues long.

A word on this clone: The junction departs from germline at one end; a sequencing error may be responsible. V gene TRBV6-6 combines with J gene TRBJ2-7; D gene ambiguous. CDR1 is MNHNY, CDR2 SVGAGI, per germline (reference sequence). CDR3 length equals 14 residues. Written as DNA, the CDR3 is TGTGCCAGCAGTTACTCGCCCGCCTCCCACGAGCAGTACTTC. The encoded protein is CASSYSPASHEQYF.

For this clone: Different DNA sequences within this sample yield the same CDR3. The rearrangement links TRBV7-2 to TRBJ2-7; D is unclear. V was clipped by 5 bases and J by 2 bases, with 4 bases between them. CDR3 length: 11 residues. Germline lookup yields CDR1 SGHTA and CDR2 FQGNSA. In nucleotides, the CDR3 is TGTGCCAGCAGCAAAACCTACGAGCAGTACTTC. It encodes CASSKTYEQYF.

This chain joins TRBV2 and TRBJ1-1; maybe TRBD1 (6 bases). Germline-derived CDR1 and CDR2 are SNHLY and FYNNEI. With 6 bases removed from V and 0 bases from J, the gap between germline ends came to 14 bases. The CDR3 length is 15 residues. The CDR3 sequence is CASSPDSPMNTEAFF. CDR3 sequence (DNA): TGTGCCAGCAGCCCGGACAGTCCCATGAACACTGAAGCTTTCTTT.

The CDR3 DNA reads TGTGCCAGCAGTGACCTAATGGGAACGGGCACCTACAATGAGCAGTTCTTC. It yields the protein CASSDLMGTGTYNEQFF. The J gene is TRBJ2-1, the V gene TRBV6-1; D not resolved. The CDR3 totals 17 residues. Per germline, CDR1 MNHNS and CDR2 SASEGT. With 3 bases removed from V and 2 bases from J, the gap between germline ends came to 17 bases.

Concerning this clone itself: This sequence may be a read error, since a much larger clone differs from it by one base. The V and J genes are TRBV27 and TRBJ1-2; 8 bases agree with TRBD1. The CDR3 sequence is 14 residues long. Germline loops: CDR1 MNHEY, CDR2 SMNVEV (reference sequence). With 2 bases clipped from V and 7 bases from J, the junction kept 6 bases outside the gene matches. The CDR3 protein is CASSLQGAGGGYTF. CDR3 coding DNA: TGTGCCAGCAGTTTACAGGGGGCTGGCGGTGGCTACACCTTC.

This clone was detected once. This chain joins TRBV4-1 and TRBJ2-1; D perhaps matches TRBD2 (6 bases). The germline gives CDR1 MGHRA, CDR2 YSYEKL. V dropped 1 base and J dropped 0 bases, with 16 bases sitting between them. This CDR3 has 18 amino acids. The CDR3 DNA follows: TGCGCCAGCAGCCAAGGCAAGGGGCGGGGTATCTCCTACAATGAGCAGTTCTTC. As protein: CASSQGKGRGISYNEQFF.

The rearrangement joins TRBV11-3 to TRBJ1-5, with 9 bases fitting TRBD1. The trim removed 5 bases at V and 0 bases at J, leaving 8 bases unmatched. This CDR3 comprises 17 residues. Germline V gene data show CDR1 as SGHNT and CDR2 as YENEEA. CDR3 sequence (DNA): TGTGCCAGCAGCCTTCGGACAGGGGAGATTAGCAATCAGCCCCAGCATTTT. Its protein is CASSLRTGEISNQPQHF.

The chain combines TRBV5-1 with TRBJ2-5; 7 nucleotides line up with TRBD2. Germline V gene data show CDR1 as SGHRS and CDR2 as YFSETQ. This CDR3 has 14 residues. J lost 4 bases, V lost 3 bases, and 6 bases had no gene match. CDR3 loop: CASSYLAGGETQYF. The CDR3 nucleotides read TGCGCCAGCAGCTACTTAGCGGGTGGAGAGACCCAGTACTTC.

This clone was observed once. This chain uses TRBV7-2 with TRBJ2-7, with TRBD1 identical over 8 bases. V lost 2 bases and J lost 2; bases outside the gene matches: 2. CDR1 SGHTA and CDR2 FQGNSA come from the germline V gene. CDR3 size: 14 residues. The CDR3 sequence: CASSLLTGAYEQYF. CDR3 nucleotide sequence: TGTGCCAGCAGCTTATTGACAGGGGCCTACGAGCAGTACTTC. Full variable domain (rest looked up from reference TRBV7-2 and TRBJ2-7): GAGVSQSPSNKVTEKGKDVELRCDPISGHTALYWYRQSLGQGLEFLIYFQGNSAPDKSGLPSDRFSAERTGGSVSTLTIQRTQQEDSAVYLCASSLLTGAYEQYFGPGTRLTVT.

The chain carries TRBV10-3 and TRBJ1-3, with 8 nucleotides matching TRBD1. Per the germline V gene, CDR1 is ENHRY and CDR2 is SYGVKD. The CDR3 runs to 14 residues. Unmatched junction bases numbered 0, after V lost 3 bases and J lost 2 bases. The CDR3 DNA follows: TGTGCCATCAGTGACAGGGGGCCTGGAAACACCATATATTTT. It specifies CAISDRGPGNTIYF.

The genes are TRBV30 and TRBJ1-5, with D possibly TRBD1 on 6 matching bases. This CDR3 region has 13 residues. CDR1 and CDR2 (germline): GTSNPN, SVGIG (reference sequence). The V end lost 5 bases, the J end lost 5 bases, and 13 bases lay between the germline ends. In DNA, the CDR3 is TGTGCCTGGCGCAGGGGATTGGATCAGCCCCAGCATTTT. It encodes CAWRRGLDQPQHF.

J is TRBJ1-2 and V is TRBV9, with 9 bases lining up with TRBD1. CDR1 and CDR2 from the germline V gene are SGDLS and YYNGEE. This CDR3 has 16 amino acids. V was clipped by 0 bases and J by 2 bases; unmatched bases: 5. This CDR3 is CASSVEGGQGNYGYTF. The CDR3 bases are TGTGCCAGCAGCGTAGAAGGAGGACAGGGGAACTATGGCTACACCTTC.